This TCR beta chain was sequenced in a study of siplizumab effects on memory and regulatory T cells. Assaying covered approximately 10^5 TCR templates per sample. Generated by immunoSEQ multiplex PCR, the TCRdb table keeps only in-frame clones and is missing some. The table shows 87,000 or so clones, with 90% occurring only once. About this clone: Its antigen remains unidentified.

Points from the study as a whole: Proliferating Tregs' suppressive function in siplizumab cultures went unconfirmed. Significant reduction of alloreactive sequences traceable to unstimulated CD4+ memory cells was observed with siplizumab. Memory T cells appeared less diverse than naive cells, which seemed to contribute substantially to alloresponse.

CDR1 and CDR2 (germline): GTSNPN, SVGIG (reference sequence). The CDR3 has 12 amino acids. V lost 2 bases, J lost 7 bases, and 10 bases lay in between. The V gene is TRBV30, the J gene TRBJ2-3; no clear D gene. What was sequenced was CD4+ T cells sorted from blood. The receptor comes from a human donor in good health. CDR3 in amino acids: CAWSSSRNTQYF. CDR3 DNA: TGTGCCTGGAGTTCGTCCCGGAATACGCAGTATTTT.